Listed below are T cell receptor beta chains from one sample, sequenced in a study of blood T cell repertoires in COVID-19. Data came from immunoSEQ multiplex PCR; TCRdb stores just in-frame clones and leaves some out. The repertoire holds 85,000 to 110,000 clones, with more than 70% as singletons. The source material was peripheral blood. These receptors were obtained from a woman in her sixties with acute or convalescent COVID-19. The CDR3 runs from the conserved cysteine through the conserved F or W. The order of the fields is CDR3 length, D gene, J gene, V gene, clone size, CDR3 DNA, CDR3 protein. D genes are given only for firm matches. Only part of the rows carry a size: once, few, many, or a class if the clone is expanded.

CDR3 length: 14
D gene: TRBD1
J gene: TRBJ1-5
V gene: TRBV2
clone size: -
CDR3 DNA: TGTGCCAGCAGTGACAGGGGGCTGGGTCAGCCCCAGCATTTT
CDR3 protein: CASSDRGLGQPQHF

CDR3 length: 15
D gene: TRBD2
J gene: TRBJ2-2
V gene: TRBV30
clone size: -
CDR3 DNA: TGTGCCTGGAGAAATCTAGCGGACCTCACCGGGGAGCTGTTTTTT
CDR3 protein: CAWRNLADLTGELFF

CDR3 length: 15
D gene: TRBD1
J gene: TRBJ1-3
V gene: TRBV6-6
clone size: -
CDR3 DNA: TGTGCCAGCAGTCGTCGGACAGGCCCTGGAAACACCATATATTTT
CDR3 protein: CASSRRTGPGNTIYF

CDR3 length: 15
D gene: TRBD1
J gene: TRBJ1-1
V gene: TRBV7-8
clone size: -
CDR3 DNA: TGTGCCAGCAGCTTCAGGGGGACGCCGAACACTGAAGCTTTCTTT
CDR3 protein: CASSFRGTPNTEAFF

CDR3 length: 15
D gene: TRBD2
J gene: TRBJ2-2
V gene: TRBV5-4
clone size: -
CDR3 DNA: TGTGCCAGCAGCCCAGGAACTAGCGGGCACGGGGAGCTGTTTTTT
CDR3 protein: CASSPGTSGHGELFF

CDR3 length: 16
D gene: TRBD1
J gene: TRBJ1-1
V gene: TRBV5-1
clone size: -
CDR3 DNA: TGCGCCAGCAGTTCCGGGACAGGGTTCTTGAACACTGAAGCTTTCTTT
CDR3 protein: CASSSGTGFLNTEAFF

CDR3 length: 14
D gene: -
J gene: TRBJ1-5
V gene: TRBV6-1
clone size: -
CDR3 DNA: TGTGCCAGCAGTGAATCCGGACTCAATCAGCCCCAGCATTTT
CDR3 protein: CASSESGLNQPQHF

CDR3 length: 14
D gene: -
J gene: TRBJ2-3
V gene: TRBV10-3
clone size: -
CDR3 DNA: TGTGCCACCGGCAAAGGGGAAAGCACAGATACGCAGTATTTT
CDR3 protein: CATGKGESTDTQYF

CDR3 length: 12
D gene: -
J gene: TRBJ1-3
V gene: TRBV9
clone size: -
CDR3 DNA: TGTGCCAGCAGCGTAGTAGGAAACACCATATATTTT
CDR3 protein: CASSVVGNTIYF

CDR3 length: 14
D gene: TRBD1
J gene: TRBJ1-6
V gene: TRBV16
clone size: -
CDR3 DNA: TGTGCCAGCAGCCACGGACAGGGGGGTTCACCCCTCCACTTT
CDR3 protein: CASSHGQGGSPLHF

CDR3 length: 14
D gene: -
J gene: TRBJ1-1
V gene: TRBV2
clone size: -
CDR3 DNA: TGTGCCAGCAAAATGGACAGCCTTAACACTGAAGCTTTCTTT
CDR3 protein: CASKMDSLNTEAFF

CDR3 length: 16
D gene: -
J gene: TRBJ1-5
V gene: TRBV6-1
clone size: -
CDR3 DNA: TGTGCCAGCAGTGAAGGGGAGAACCATAGCAATCAGCCCCAGCATTTT
CDR3 protein: CASSEGENHSNQPQHF

CDR3 length: 15
D gene: -
J gene: TRBJ1-1
V gene: TRBV10-3
clone size: once
CDR3 DNA: TGTGCCATCAGTGCAACAGGGCTTGAGAACACTGAAGCTTTCTTT
CDR3 protein: CAISATGLENTEAFF

CDR3 length: 16
D gene: -
J gene: TRBJ1-3
V gene: TRBV27
clone size: -
CDR3 DNA: TGTGCCAGCAGTTTAGGGAGGGGTTACTCTGGAAACACCATATATTTT
CDR3 protein: CASSLGRGYSGNTIYF

CDR3 length: 16
D gene: TRBD2
J gene: TRBJ2-1
V gene: TRBV7-9
clone size: -
CDR3 DNA: TGTGCCAGCAGCCAGCTAGCGGGAGAGGGAAACAATGAGCAGTTCTTC
CDR3 protein: CASSQLAGEGNNEQFF

CDR3 length: 16
D gene: -
J gene: TRBJ2-2
V gene: TRBV9
clone size: -
CDR3 DNA: TGTGCCAGCAGCGTCCTCTCTAGGGGGGGACCCGGGGAGCTGTTTTTT
CDR3 protein: CASSVLSRGGPGELFF

CDR3 length: 15
D gene: TRBD1
J gene: TRBJ1-1
V gene: TRBV7-9
clone size: -
CDR3 DNA: TGTGCCAGCAGCGACACGACAGGGGTGAACACTGAAGCTTTCTTT
CDR3 protein: CASSDTTGVNTEAFF

CDR3 length: 16
D gene: TRBD1
J gene: TRBJ1-2
V gene: TRBV9
clone size: -
CDR3 DNA: TGTGCCAGCAGCGTAGAGCAAGGGACAGGGTTCTCGGGCTACACCTTC
CDR3 protein: CASSVEQGTGFSGYTF

CDR3 length: 16
D gene: TRBD1
J gene: TRBJ1-1
V gene: TRBV6-1
clone size: -
CDR3 DNA: TGTGCCAGCAGTGAAGCCACCAGGGGGGAGAACACTGAAGCTTTCTTT
CDR3 protein: CASSEATRGENTEAFF

CDR3 length: 14
D gene: -
J gene: TRBJ2-3
V gene: TRBV19
clone size: once
CDR3 DNA: TGTGCCAGTAGTATAGATCTGTACGGGTCGCCGCAGTATTTT
CDR3 protein: CASSIDLYGSPQYF

CDR3 length: 18
D gene: -
J gene: TRBJ2-1
V gene: TRBV3-1/TRBV3-2
clone size: -
CDR3 DNA: TGTGCCAGCAGCCAAGATTTGATCGGGAGCCCCTCCTACAATGAGCAGTTCTTC
CDR3 protein: CASSQDLIGSPSYNEQFF

CDR3 length: 13
D gene: -
J gene: TRBJ2-1
V gene: TRBV4-1
clone size: -
CDR3 DNA: TGCGCCAGCAGAGGGGACAACTACAATGAGCAGTTCTTC
CDR3 protein: CASRGDNYNEQFF

CDR3 length: 14
D gene: -
J gene: TRBJ2-1
V gene: TRBV28
clone size: once
CDR3 DNA: TGTGCCAGCACCGGAGGGACAGACCCTAATGAGCAGTTCTTC
CDR3 protein: CASTGGTDPNEQFF

CDR3 length: 14
D gene: TRBD2
J gene: TRBJ2-1
V gene: TRBV2
clone size: -
CDR3 DNA: TGTGCCAGCCCCGGGGAGGGCCGCCACAATGAGCAGTTCTTC
CDR3 protein: CASPGEGRHNEQFF